What follows describes a single T cell receptor (beta chain). This entry belongs to a study of blood T cell repertoires in COVID-19. Study at large: Sample material is recorded as cDNA or gDNA derived from T cells, B-cell-depleted T cells, or PBMCs.

The protocol was immunoSEQ multiplex PCR, while the TCRdb copy is restricted to in-frame clones and leaves out a portion. The sample has more than 300,000 clones, 88% seen once; the top ten hold 5.5% to 7.5%. V trimming: 6 bases; J trimming: 0 bases; junction bases outside the gene matches: 9. The CDR3 is 16 residues long. Looked up from germline, CDR1 is MDHEN and CDR2 is SYDVKM. Sequenced: peripheral blood. The origin of this receptor is a woman aged 70-85 years with COVID-19, enrolled during active disease. This chain connects TRBV28 to TRBJ1-1, with 8 bases aligning to TRBD1. The CDR3 loop reads CASSPRGRGLNTEAFF. CDR3 DNA sequence: TGTGCCAGCAGCCCCAGGGGGCGCGGGTTGAACACTGAAGCTTTCTTT.